The 27 T cell receptor beta chains below were found in one sample sequenced in a study of glioma-infiltrating T cells after dendritic cell vaccination. Clones were sequenced by immunoSEQ multiplex PCR, and TCRdb holds only the in-frame ones, with some missing. Here the sample spans over 75,000 clones, around four fifths being singletons. Time point specified: after dendritic cell vaccination, including at tumor progression/relapse. The specimen comprised blood, sampled after dendritic cell vaccination. These receptors all stem from a human donor with glioblastoma.

V usage is TRBV29-1 and J usage is TRBJ2-2; D gene ambiguous. The germline V gene has CDR1 SQVTM and CDR2 ANQGSEA. This CDR3 has 14 amino acids. The V end lost 2 bases, the J end lost 5 bases, and 12 bases lay between the germline ends. CDR3 amino acids: CSVEQPLRTGELFF. The CDR3 DNA is TGCAGCGTTGAACAACCCCTGCGGACCGGGGAGCTGTTTTTT.

This chain uses TRBV7-9 with TRBJ2-7, with TRBD2 identical over 9 bases. V lost 1 base to trimming and J lost 6 bases; unmatched junction nucleotides: 1. The CDR3 has 13 amino acids. The germline V gene has CDR1 SEHNR and CDR2 FQNEAQ (reference sequence). DNA for the CDR3: TGTGCCAGCAGCTTAGGACTAGCGGCCGAGCAGTACGTC. Protein: CASSLGLAAEQYV.

This sequence joins TRBV19 and TRBJ1-1, with 8 bases fitting TRBD1. Per germline, CDR1 LNHDA and CDR2 SQIVND (reference sequence). V lost 6 bases and J lost 1; bases outside the gene matches: 4. The CDR3 is made up of 14 amino acids. The CDR3 here is CASRRQGKNTEAFF. For the CDR3, the DNA is TGTGCCAGTAGGCGACAGGGGAAGAACACTGAAGCTTTCTTT.

The chain joins TRBV19 to TRBJ1-5; 8 nucleotides align to TRBD1. V lost 7 bases, J lost 2 bases, and 7 bases stayed unmatched. Germline V CDR1 and CDR2: LNHDA, SQIVND (reference sequence). CDR3 length: 15 residues. CDR3 coding DNA: TGTGCCAGTACCCAACCGGGACAGGGCAATCAGCCCCAGCATTTT. Its protein product is CASTQPGQGNQPQHF.

This clone was seen a handful of times. The chain has TRBV6-6 and TRBJ2-3, with 8 nucleotides matching TRBD2. CDR3 size: 14 residues. CDR1 is MNHNY, CDR2 SVGAGI, per germline (reference sequence). The V gene end was trimmed by 7 bases and the J gene end by 5 bases; junction bases not matched to a gene: 8. CDR3 DNA: TGTGCCAGCATTCCGGGAGGGCCGGTAGATACGCAGTATTTT. Its translation: CASIPGGPVDTQYF.

This chain joins TRBV2 and TRBJ1-6, with D possibly being TRBD1 (5 bases). V lost 3 bases and J lost 7, with 13 bases in between. Germline lookup yields CDR1 SNHLY and CDR2 FYNNEI. This CDR3 has 15 amino acids. The CDR3 here is CASSDGRGKNSPLHF. DNA for the CDR3: TGTGCCAGCAGTGACGGTAGGGGCAAGAATTCACCCCTCCACTTT.

This rearrangement joins TRBV6-1 to TRBJ1-5; 9 bases line up with TRBD1. CDR1 MNHNS and CDR2 SASEGT come from the germline V gene. This CDR3 comprises 19 residues. V trimming: 1 base; J trimming: 4 bases; junction bases outside the gene matches: 14. CDR3 nucleotide sequence: TGTGCCAGCAGTGAAGTACCCCCCACAGGGGGCTTATCAAATCAGCCCCAGCATTTT. It is translated as CASSEVPPTGGLSNQPQHF.

This chain links TRBV5-1 with TRBJ1-1, with 7 bases that match TRBD1. The CDR3 runs to 13 residues. V lost 6 bases, J lost 1 base, and 3 bases stayed unmatched. The germline V gene encodes CDR1 SGHRS and CDR2 YFSETQ. Here the CDR3 reads CASNYRGNTEAFF. The CDR3 coding sequence is TGCGCCAGCAACTACAGGGGGAACACTGAAGCTTTCTTT.

The V gene is TRBV2, the J gene TRBJ2-7; the match to TRBD2 covers 9 bases. Trimming took 10 bases from V and 4 from J; bases not matched to a gene: 20. CDR1 is SNHLY, CDR2 FYNNEI, per germline. The CDR3 spans 17 residues. This chain's CDR3 is CATLAGAPSDGRYEQYF. CDR3 sequence (DNA): TGTGCCACCTTAGCGGGGGCCCCAAGTGATGGACGTTACGAGCAGTACTTC.

The genes are TRBV6-5 and TRBJ1-5; D perhaps matches TRBD1 (6 bases). The CDR3 consists of 15 residues. Germline CDR1 reads MNHEY; CDR2 reads SVGAGI. Deletions cut 6 bases from V and 1 base from J, with 13 bases between. In DNA form, the CDR3 reads TGTGCCAGCAGGGACAGCGGTTTAAGCAATCAGCCCCAGCATTTT. Translated: CASRDSGLSNQPQHF.

The V gene is TRBV18, the J gene TRBJ2-7; tentative D call: TRBD2 (5 bases). Per the germline V gene, CDR1 is KGHSH and CDR2 is LQKENI. V was pared by 6 bases and J by 6 bases, with 12 bases between. The CDR3 spans 12 residues. In DNA form, the CDR3 reads TGTGCCAGCTCGGAGGTACGTGGCGAGCAGTACTTC. As protein: CASSEVRGEQYF. The whole variable domain, filled in from reference TRBV18 and TRBJ2-7, reads NAGVMQNPRHLVRRRGQEARLRCSPMKGHSHVYWYRQLPEEGLKFMVYLQKENIIDESGMPKERFSAEFPKEGPSILRIQQVVRGDSAAYFCASSEVRGEQYFGPGTRLTVT.

The rearrangement uses TRBV6-1 and TRBJ1-5; no definite D call. Looked up from germline, CDR1 is MNHNS and CDR2 is SASEGT. CDR3 length: 15 residues. Trimming removed 1 base from V and 5 bases from J, with 12 bases in between. The CDR3 DNA reads as TGTGCCAGCAGTGAAGGAGGGCAGGAATATCAGCCCCAGCATTTT. This gives the protein CASSEGGQEYQPQHF.

The V gene is TRBV18, the J gene TRBJ2-3, with 7 bases identical to TRBD1. Trimming removed 3 bases from V and 1 base from J; junction bases left unmatched: 4. CDR3 size: 15 residues. Germline CDR1 and CDR2: KGHSH and LQKENI. The CDR3 sequence: CASSPLGQGTDTQYF. The CDR3 DNA sequence: TGTGCCAGCTCACCTCTCGGACAGGGCACAGATACGCAGTATTTT.

This clone was counted a single time. The chain combines TRBV25-1 with TRBJ2-1; 9 bases agree with TRBD1. The CDR3 has 15 residues. Trimming removed 1 base from V and 8 bases from J; junction bases left unmatched: 6. CDR1 is MGHDK and CDR2 is SYGVNS in the germline V gene. CDR3 protein: CASSESGQGIYEQFF. Here the CDR3 DNA reads TGTGCCAGCAGTGAATCGGGACAGGGAATATATGAGCAGTTCTTC.

The chain combines TRBV5-4 with TRBJ2-1; 7 bases are shared with TRBD1. After removal of 3 bases from V and 6 bases from J, the junction contained 6 bases not matched to a gene. CDR1 and CDR2 from the germline V gene are SGHNT and YYREEE (reference sequence). CDR3 size: 14 residues. The CDR3 DNA reads as TGTGCCAGCAGCTCAACTACAGGGGCCAATGAGCAGTTCTTC. It yields the protein CASSSTTGANEQFF.

The V and J genes are TRBV6-1 and TRBJ1-4; 7 nucleotides match TRBD1. Per the germline V gene, CDR1 is MNHNS and CDR2 is SASEGT. This CDR3 has 15 amino acids. Germline trimming cut 0 bases from V and 5 bases from J; bases unmatched to any gene: 3. The CDR3 reads CASSEAGGGNEKLFF. CDR3 nucleotides: TGTGCCAGCAGTGAAGCCGGAGGGGGCAATGAAAAACTGTTTTTT.

The rearrangement uses TRBV6-5 and TRBJ1-1; no clear D. CDR1 and CDR2 (germline): MNHEY, SVGAGI. Trimming shortened V by 10 bases and J by 6 bases, and 18 bases separated the two germline ends. The CDR3 totals 13 residues. The CDR3 reads CATTPGVWPEAFF. The CDR3 nucleotides read TGTGCCACCACCCCCGGGGTGTGGCCTGAAGCTTTCTTT.

V and J are TRBV27 and TRBJ1-5; possible D gene TRBD1, 6 bases. This CDR3 contains 14 residues. Between the trimmed V and J ends, which lost 3 bases and 1 base, there was a span of 7 bases. CDR1 is MNHEY and CDR2 is SMNVEV in the germline V gene (reference sequence). This chain's CDR3 is CASSFTGSNQPQHF. The CDR3 nucleotides read TGTGCCAGCAGTTTCACAGGGAGCAATCAGCCCCAGCATTTT.

The CDR3 DNA is TGTGCCAGCAGTTACTCCCAGAACACCGGGGAGCTGTTTTTT. Amino acid sequence: CASSYSQNTGELFF. The V call is TRBV6-5, the J call TRBJ2-2; D uncertain. The ends were cut back, 0 bases at V and 1 base at J, with 3 bases in the middle. Germline V gene data show CDR1 as MNHEY and CDR2 as SVGAGI. The CDR3 runs to 14 residues.

The CDR3: CASRTGRDSNQPQHF. CDR3 bases: TGTGCCAGCAGGACGGGCAGGGATAGCAATCAGCCCCAGCATTTT. V is TRBV2 and J is TRBJ1-5; tentative D call: TRBD1 (5 bases). Trimming cost V 6 bases and J 0 bases, with 12 bases left between them. The CDR3 is 15 residues long. CDR1 is SNHLY and CDR2 is FYNNEI in the germline V gene.

The rearrangement links TRBV27 to TRBJ2-6, with TRBD1 matching over 7 bases. In germline, CDR1 is MNHEY, CDR2 SMNVEV (reference sequence). V shed 7 bases and J 0 bases; nucleotides not matched to a gene: 15. This CDR3 is 19 amino acids long. CDR3 sequence: CASNLGPGQTISGANVLTF. The DNA of the CDR3 is TGTGCCAGCAACTTAGGGCCGGGACAGACGATCTCTGGGGCCAACGTCCTGACTTTC.

V is TRBV2 and J is TRBJ1-2; a weak D match, TRBD1 (5 bases). This CDR3 region has 15 residues. Germline V gene data show CDR1 as SNHLY and CDR2 as FYNNEI. Deletions cut 5 bases from V and 5 bases from J, with 18 bases between. This chain's CDR3 is CASSWTGGQGYGYTF. CDR3 DNA: TGTGCCAGCAGTTGGACGGGGGGTCAAGGGTATGGCTACACCTTC.

The chain has TRBV18 and TRBJ1-4; 7 nucleotides align to TRBD1. The CDR3 covers 15 residues. Germline CDR1 KGHSH, CDR2 LQKENI. V dropped 3 bases and J dropped 5; count of bases not matched to a gene: 6. CDR3 nucleotides: TGTGCCAGCTCACCTGGGACAGCGAGAAATGAAAAACTGTTTTTT. It specifies CASSPGTARNEKLFF.

The chain couples TRBV18 to TRBJ1-2; 7 bases are shared with TRBD1. The germline V gene encodes CDR1 KGHSH and CDR2 LQKENI. The V segment lost 6 bases and the J segment 1 base; nucleotides outside the gene matches: 14. The CDR3 sequence is 17 residues long. The CDR3 coding sequence is TGTGCCAGCTCCGCTGGCCAGGGACAGATGCATAACTATGGCTACACCTTC. As protein: CASSAGQGQMHNYGYTF.

The gene calls are TRBV7-2 and TRBJ2-1; 11 bases match TRBD2. CDR1 and CDR2 (germline): SGHTA, FQGNSA. The CDR3 runs to 16 residues. Germline trimming cut 0 bases from V and 9 bases from J; bases unmatched to any gene: 7. Here the CDR3 DNA reads TGTGCCAGCAGCTTAGCGTCTAGCGGGGGGCAGGGTGAGCAGTTCTTC. This encodes CASSLASSGGQGEQFF.

CDR3 bases: TGTGCCAGCAGTGAAGCGAGGGGACAGTGGGACGAGCAGTACGTC. It is translated as CASSEARGQWDEQYV. The gene calls are TRBV6-1 and TRBJ2-7; 7 positions agree with TRBD1. Trimming took 0 bases from V and 5 from J; bases not matched to a gene: 7. The CDR3 is 15 residues long. Germline loops: CDR1 MNHNS, CDR2 SASEGT.

In DNA form, the CDR3 reads TGTGCCAGCAGCTTGGAGAGGAATACAGGAAACACCATATATTTT. Encoded protein: CASSLERNTGNTIYF. The V call is TRBV5-6, the J call TRBJ1-3; D remains unclear. CDR3 length: 15 amino acids. Germline lookup yields CDR1 SGHDT and CDR2 YYEEEE. Trimming pared 0 bases from V and 4 bases from J, leaving 11 bases between.